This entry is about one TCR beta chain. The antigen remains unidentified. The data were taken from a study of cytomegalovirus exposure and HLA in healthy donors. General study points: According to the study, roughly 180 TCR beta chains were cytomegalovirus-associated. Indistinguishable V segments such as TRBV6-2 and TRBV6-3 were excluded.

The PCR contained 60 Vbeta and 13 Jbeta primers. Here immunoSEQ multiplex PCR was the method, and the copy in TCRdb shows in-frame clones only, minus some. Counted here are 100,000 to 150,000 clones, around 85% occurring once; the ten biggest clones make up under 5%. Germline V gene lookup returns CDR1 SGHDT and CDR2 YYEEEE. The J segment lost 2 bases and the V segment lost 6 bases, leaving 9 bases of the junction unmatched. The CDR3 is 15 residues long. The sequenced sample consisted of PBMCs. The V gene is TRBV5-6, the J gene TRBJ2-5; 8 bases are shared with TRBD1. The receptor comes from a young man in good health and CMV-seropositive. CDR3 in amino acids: CASTPVGQAQETQYF. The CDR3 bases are TGTGCCAGCACCCCGGTGGGACAGGCTCAAGAGACCCAGTACTTC.